This passage covers 14 T cell receptor beta chains from one sample sequenced in a study of T cell repertoires in aging, cancer and after chemotherapy. Rearranged V-D-J TRB sequences were amplified with a mixed TRB-A/B primer pool. TCRdb reprocessed the multiplex PCR reads via MiXCR and lists one record per CDR3 protein. Counted here are 1,700 or so distinct CDR3 sequences, 23% occurring once; the ten biggest clones make up roughly 25%. TCR beta rearrangements were amplified from peripheral blood genomic DNA. Sequenced material: blood. The receptors originated from a human donor with a blood cancer.

This clonotype has more than one count but fewer than ten. The genes are TRBV21-1 and TRBJ2-5; the tabulated D call, TRBD2, remains unverified against the DNA. TRBV21-1 is given as a pseudogene. The CDR3 loop spans 17 amino acids. The CDR3 DNA sequence: TGTGCCAGCAGCCCTTGGGAGGGCCGCGAGGGTAGCGAGACCCAGTACTTC. Amino acid sequence: CASSPWEGREGSETQYF.

By proportion, this clonotype is large (0.1 to 1%). The genes are TRBV30 and TRBJ2-3; 7 positions agree with TRBD1. The CDR3 loop spans 15 amino acids. Germline trimming cut 2 bases from V and 2 bases from J; bases unmatched to any gene: 7. CDR1 is GTSNPN, CDR2 SVGIG, per germline (reference sequence). For the CDR3, the DNA is TGTGCCTGGAGTACTGGGACAGTATTCACAGATACGCAGTATTTT. Protein: CAWSTGTVFTDTQYF. Looking up the rest from reference TRBV30 and TRBJ2-3 gives the full variable domain: SQTIHQWPATLVQPVGSPLSLECTVEGTSNPNLYWYRQAAGRGLQLLFYSVGIGQISSEVPQNLSASRPQDRQFILSSKKLLLSDSGFYLCAWSTGTVFTDTQYFGPGTRLTVL.

The J gene is TRBJ2-5, the V gene TRBV19; no definite D call. Per the germline V gene, CDR1 is LNHDA and CDR2 is SQIVND (reference sequence). The CDR3 contains 13 residues. V gave up 4 bases and J gave up 5 bases, with 11 bases separating them. CDR3 sequence: CASSNDGWETQYF. The CDR3 DNA is TGTGCCAGTAGTAACGACGGTTGGGAGACCCAGTACTTC.

The chain has TRBV6-5 and TRBJ2-1; possible D gene TRBD1, 8 bases. V was pared by 5 bases and J by 9 bases, with 20 bases between. Looked up from germline, CDR1 is MNHEY and CDR2 is SVGAGI. The CDR3 has 15 amino acids. In DNA form, the CDR3 reads TGTGCCAGCAGTATACTTCGACAGGGGAGGGGTGAGCAGTTCTTC. It translates to CASSILRQGRGEQFF.

By share, this clonotype counts as medium-sized (0.01 to 0.1%). V and J are TRBV10-3 and TRBJ2-5; D gene ambiguous. The CDR3 totals 12 residues. Germline-derived CDR1 and CDR2 are ENHRY and SYGVKD. Trimming cost V 0 bases and J 6 bases, with 5 bases left between them. CDR3 region: CAISESVKTQYF. The CDR3 nucleotides are TGTGCCATCAGTGAGTCTGTCAAGACCCAGTACTTC.

The chain is built from TRBV20-1 and TRBJ2-2; 9 bases are a match to TRBD2. The V and J ends lost 5 bases and 4 bases, in that order; junction bases with no gene match: 8. The CDR3 contains 15 residues. Germline V gene sequence: CDR1 DFQATT, CDR2 SNEGSKA (reference sequence). The CDR3 sequence is CSAPVAGAGTGELFF. DNA of the CDR3: TGCAGTGCTCCCGTAGCGGGGGCGGGCACCGGGGAGCTGTTTTTT.

By share, this clonotype ranks as large. V is TRBV19 and J is TRBJ2-1, with 9 bases that match TRBD2. Germline trimming cut 8 bases from V and 9 bases from J; bases unmatched to any gene: 14. This CDR3 is built from 15 residues. CDR1 is LNHDA and CDR2 is SQIVND in the germline V gene (reference sequence). The CDR3 DNA reads as TGTGCCAGTCATTTGGGCGGGGGGGCTTTTAGTGAGCAGTTCTTC. Its protein product is CASHLGGGAFSEQFF.

This clonotype counts as hyperexpanded (1% or more). This rearrangement joins TRBV19 to TRBJ2-2; D tentatively fits TRBD1 or TRBD2 (6 bases each). V shed 1 base and J shed 4 bases, with 10 bases lying between them. The CDR3 spans 15 residues. Germline-derived CDR1 and CDR2 are LNHDA and SQIVND (reference sequence). The CDR3 DNA reads as TGTGCCAGTAGTATAGCGGGGGCGGGCACCGGGGAGCTGTTTTTT. Protein: CASSIAGAGTGELFF.

CDR3 amino acids: CASSTTLAGGGQRDTQYF. CDR3 DNA sequence: TGTGCCAGCAGCACCACACTAGCGGGGGGGGGCCAACGAGATACGCAGTATTTT. The chain couples TRBV11-3 to TRBJ2-3; 13 bases match TRBD2. CDR3 size: 18 residues. Trimming cost V 5 bases and J 5 bases; bases outside gene matches: 13. Germline loops: CDR1 SGHNT, CDR2 YENEEA.

This clonotype counts as medium-sized (0.01 to 0.1%). This chain connects TRBV6-2 or TRBV6-3 to TRBJ2-1, with 9 bases lining up with TRBD2. CDR1 is MNHEY, CDR2 SVGEGT, per germline. The ends lost 0 bases at V and 4 bases at J; junction bases unmatched: 7. This CDR3 spans 17 amino acids. In DNA form, the CDR3 reads TGTGCCAGCAGTTACTCCCCAAGCGGGGGGCTTTACAATGAGCAGTTCTTC. Protein: CASSYSPSGGLYNEQFF.

This clonotype rates as large. The chain's CDR3 is CASSRSGSNTGELFF. CDR3 coding DNA: TGTGCCAGCAGCCGATCTGGATCGAACACCGGGGAGCTGTTTTTT. V gene TRBV7-2 combines with J gene TRBJ2-2; D unclear. This CDR3 contains 15 residues. In germline, CDR1 is SGHTA, CDR2 FQGNSA. V was pared by 5 bases and J by 0 bases, with 10 bases between. Filled out from reference TRBV7-2 and TRBJ2-2, the complete variable domain reads GAGVSQSPSNKVTEKGKDVELRCDPISGHTALYWYRQSLGQGLEFLIYFQGNSAPDKSGLPSDRFSAERTGGSVSTLTIQRTQQEDSAVYLCASSRSGSNTGELFFGEGSRLTVL.

This clonotype is large in the sample. The chain is built from TRBV7-6 and TRBJ2-3; maybe TRBD2 (6 bases). Deletions cut 1 base from V and 3 bases from J, with 11 bases between. CDR3 length equals 15 residues. Germline assignment: CDR1 SGHVS and CDR2 FNYEAQ. CDR3 residues: CASSLGAAGTDTQYF. Written as DNA, the CDR3 is TGTGCCAGCAGCTTAGGCGCGGCGGGGACAGATACGCAGTATTTT.

The J gene is TRBJ1-3, the V gene TRBV7-2; 11 bases are a match to TRBD1. The germline V gene has CDR1 SGHTA and CDR2 FQGNSA. CDR3 length equals 16 residues. J lost 4 bases, V lost 2 bases, and 4 bases had no gene match. The CDR3 nucleotides are TGTGCCAGCAGCTTAATGGACAGGGGGCGCGGAAACACCATATATTTT. Its protein product is CASSLMDRGRGNTIYF.

This clonotype ranks as medium-sized. V usage is TRBV18 and J usage is TRBJ1-2; no reliable D call. The V end was cut by 2 bases, the J end by 6 bases, with 4 bases between. The CDR3 spans 11 residues. Germline assignment: CDR1 KGHSH and CDR2 LQKENI. CDR3 coding DNA: TGTGCCAGCTCACCATCGGATGGCTACACCTTC. This codes for CASSPSDGYTF.